The rows below give T cell receptor beta chains drawn from one sample of a study of cytomegalovirus exposure and HLA in healthy donors. Sequenced by immunoSEQ multiplex PCR; TCRdb stores in-frame clones only, minus some. Here the sample spans about 150,000 clones, about three quarters being singletons. Sequencing was performed on PBMCs. These receptors all stem from a man younger than 40 in good health and CMV-seropositive. Both conserved end residues are part of each CDR3. Fields, in order: clone size, CDR3 length, J gene, V gene, D gene, CDR3 DNA, CDR3 protein. D genes are given only for firm matches. Size values are once, few and many counts, or a class for expanded clones, and some rows have none.

clone size: NA; CDR3 length: 15; J gene: TRBJ2-2; V gene: TRBV7-2; D gene: NA; CDR3 DNA: TGTGCCAGCAGTCGATCGAGGGGGGGCACCGGGGAGCTGTTTTTT; CDR3 protein: CASSRSRGGTGELFF
clone size: NA; CDR3 length: 15; J gene: TRBJ2-4; V gene: TRBV15; D gene: NA; CDR3 DNA: TGTGCCACCAGCAGAGATAGGGACTTTGAAAACATTCAGTACTTC; CDR3 protein: CATSRDRDFENIQYF
clone size: NA; CDR3 length: 14; J gene: TRBJ2-5; V gene: TRBV5-1; D gene: NA; CDR3 DNA: TGCGCCAGCAGCCTCGGACTACCCAGGGAGACCCAGTACTTC; CDR3 protein: CASSLGLPRETQYF
clone size: NA; CDR3 length: 17; J gene: TRBJ2-5; V gene: TRBV5-1; D gene: NA; CDR3 DNA: TGCGCCAGCAGCTCGGGCACCTTTAGCGGTGGGCAAGAGACCCAGTACTTC; CDR3 protein: CASSSGTFSGGQETQYF
clone size: NA; CDR3 length: 16; J gene: TRBJ2-5; V gene: TRBV5-1; D gene: TRBD2; CDR3 DNA: TGCGCCAGCAGCTTGGGGGGGTCAGCGGGAGAAGAGACCCAGTACTTC; CDR3 protein: CASSLGGSAGEETQYF
clone size: NA; CDR3 length: 15; J gene: TRBJ2-2; V gene: TRBV7-3; D gene: TRBD2; CDR3 DNA: TGTGCCAGCAGCTCAGGACTAGCGGGAGCCGGGGAGCTGTTTTTT; CDR3 protein: CASSSGLAGAGELFF
clone size: NA; CDR3 length: 15; J gene: TRBJ2-2; V gene: TRBV5-1; D gene: TRBD2; CDR3 DNA: TGCGCCAGCGCCAAGGGAGGGCCGAACACCGGGGAGCTGCTTTTT; CDR3 protein: CASAKGGPNTGELLF
clone size: NA; CDR3 length: 14; J gene: TRBJ2-1; V gene: TRBV5-6; D gene: NA; CDR3 DNA: TGTGCCAGCAGCGTAATAACAGGGTTCAATGAGCAGTTCTTC; CDR3 protein: CASSVITGFNEQFF
clone size: NA; CDR3 length: 16; J gene: TRBJ2-1; V gene: TRBV6-1; D gene: NA; CDR3 DNA: TGTGCCAGCAGTGTCTCAGGACTTAGCTCCTACAATGAGCAGTTCTTC; CDR3 protein: CASSVSGLSSYNEQFF
clone size: NA; CDR3 length: 15; J gene: TRBJ2-5; V gene: TRBV7-9; D gene: NA; CDR3 DNA: TGTGCCAGCAGCTCGGGGGACCCGCCGCGAGAGACCCAGTACTTC; CDR3 protein: CASSSGDPPRETQYF
clone size: few; CDR3 length: 14; J gene: TRBJ2-3; V gene: TRBV28; D gene: NA; CDR3 DNA: TGTGCCAGCAGTTCGGATACGCAGGGGAATACGCAGTATTTT; CDR3 protein: CASSSDTQGNTQYF
clone size: NA; CDR3 length: 15; J gene: TRBJ2-1; V gene: TRBV5-4; D gene: NA; CDR3 DNA: TGTGCCAGCAGACAGGCCCATAGCTCCTACAATGAGCAGTTCTTC; CDR3 protein: CASRQAHSSYNEQFF
clone size: once; CDR3 length: 16; J gene: TRBJ2-1; V gene: TRBV6-6; D gene: TRBD2; CDR3 DNA: TGTGCCAGCAGTCCTCCGCGGGGGTCTCTCTACAATGAGCAGTTCTTC; CDR3 protein: CASSPPRGSLYNEQFF
clone size: NA; CDR3 length: 15; J gene: TRBJ2-2; V gene: TRBV7-9; D gene: NA; CDR3 DNA: TGTGCCAGCAGCGTAGACTGGCCCGGGGCCGGGGAGCTGTTTTTT; CDR3 protein: CASSVDWPGAGELFF
clone size: once; CDR3 length: 13; J gene: TRBJ1-2; V gene: TRBV27; D gene: NA; CDR3 DNA: TGTGCCAGCAGTGACTTAGCGGGCTATGGCTACACCTTC; CDR3 protein: CASSDLAGYGYTF
clone size: NA; CDR3 length: 15; J gene: TRBJ2-7; V gene: TRBV5-1; D gene: TRBD2; CDR3 DNA: TGCGCCAGCAGCGACACTAGCGGGAGGAAGAACGAGCAGTACTTC; CDR3 protein: CASSDTSGRKNEQYF
clone size: NA; CDR3 length: 14; J gene: TRBJ2-3; V gene: TRBV6-5; D gene: NA; CDR3 DNA: TGTGCCAGCAGTGGCGGTCTCAAAGGCGATACGCAGTATTTT; CDR3 protein: CASSGGLKGDTQYF
clone size: NA; CDR3 length: 15; J gene: TRBJ1-3; V gene: TRBV7-2; D gene: NA; CDR3 DNA: TGTGCCAGCAGCTTAGGTGGTTTACTCGGAAACACCATATATTTT; CDR3 protein: CASSLGGLLGNTIYF
clone size: once; CDR3 length: 15; J gene: TRBJ1-1; V gene: TRBV5-8; D gene: NA; CDR3 DNA: TGTGCCAGCAGCTTGGGGCACCACACGAACACTGAAGCTTTCTTT; CDR3 protein: CASSLGHHTNTEAFF
clone size: NA; CDR3 length: 16; J gene: TRBJ2-1; V gene: TRBV5-5; D gene: TRBD2; CDR3 DNA: TGTGCCAGCAGCTTACGGCAAGCGGGATATTACAATGAGCAGTTCTTC; CDR3 protein: CASSLRQAGYYNEQFF
clone size: NA; CDR3 length: 13; J gene: TRBJ2-7; V gene: TRBV7-2; D gene: TRBD2; CDR3 DNA: TGTGCCAGCAGCTTATGGGAGGGCTACGAGCAGTACTTC; CDR3 protein: CASSLWEGYEQYF
clone size: NA; CDR3 length: 14; J gene: TRBJ2-7; V gene: TRBV4-2; D gene: TRBD2; CDR3 DNA: TGTGCCAGCAGCCCCGGGAGGATTTCCTACGAGCAGTACTTC; CDR3 protein: CASSPGRISYEQYF
clone size: few; CDR3 length: 17; J gene: TRBJ1-1; V gene: TRBV7-9; D gene: NA; CDR3 DNA: TGTGCCAGCAGCTTTTTCGTTTCAGACGACGCGAGGACTGAAGCTTTCTTT; CDR3 protein: CASSFFVSDDARTEAFF
clone size: few; CDR3 length: 18; J gene: TRBJ2-3; V gene: TRBV11-3; D gene: TRBD2; CDR3 DNA: TGTGCCAGCAGCTTACTGACCCGAAGCGGGGGGAGCACAGATACGCAGTATTTT; CDR3 protein: CASSLLTRSGGSTDTQYF
clone size: NA; CDR3 length: 17; J gene: TRBJ2-3; V gene: TRBV10-3; D gene: TRBD2; CDR3 DNA: TGTGCCATCAGTGCCCGATACGAGCGGGAGGGGCCAGATACGCAGTATTTT; CDR3 protein: CAISARYEREGPDTQYF
clone size: NA; CDR3 length: 14; J gene: TRBJ1-4; V gene: TRBV7-6; D gene: TRBD1; CDR3 DNA: TGTGCCAGCAGGCCCGGGACAGAGAATGAAAAACTGTTTTTT; CDR3 protein: CASRPGTENEKLFF
clone size: few; CDR3 length: 16; J gene: TRBJ1-2; V gene: TRBV9; D gene: NA; CDR3 DNA: TGTGCCAGCAGTGTTAATCCCCAGGAAACTCACTATGGCTACACCTTC; CDR3 protein: CASSVNPQETHYGYTF
clone size: NA; CDR3 length: 14; J gene: TRBJ2-2; V gene: TRBV9; D gene: NA; CDR3 DNA: TGTGCCAGCAGCGTAGATCCAGGGACCGGGGAGCTGTTTTTT; CDR3 protein: CASSVDPGTGELFF
clone size: NA; CDR3 length: 15; J gene: TRBJ2-7; V gene: TRBV5-1; D gene: TRBD2; CDR3 DNA: TGCGCCAGCCAAAATGGCGGGAGTGGGTCCTACGAGCAGTACTTC; CDR3 protein: CASQNGGSGSYEQYF
clone size: NA; CDR3 length: 15; J gene: TRBJ1-4; V gene: TRBV11-1; D gene: NA; CDR3 DNA: TGTGCCAGCAGCCCCCACAGATCAACTAATGAAAAACTGTTTTTT; CDR3 protein: CASSPHRSTNEKLFF
clone size: NA; CDR3 length: 17; J gene: TRBJ1-5; V gene: TRBV4-1; D gene: NA; CDR3 DNA: TGCGCCAGCAGCCAAGGCCTGCAGGGGCCGAGCAATCAGCCCCAGCATTTT; CDR3 protein: CASSQGLQGPSNQPQHF
clone size: NA; CDR3 length: 15; J gene: TRBJ1-5; V gene: TRBV28; D gene: NA; CDR3 DNA: TGTGCCAGCAGTTTTGCGCCCTATAGCAATCAGCCCCAGCATTTT; CDR3 protein: CASSFAPYSNQPQHF
clone size: few; CDR3 length: 13; J gene: TRBJ2-3; V gene: TRBV30; D gene: TRBD2; CDR3 DNA: TGTGCCTGGAGTTTCCTAGCGGCAGATACGCAGTATTTT; CDR3 protein: CAWSFLAADTQYF
clone size: few; CDR3 length: 12; J gene: TRBJ1-2; V gene: TRBV18; D gene: NA; CDR3 DNA: TGTGCCAGCGCCAGGGGAAACTATGGCTACACCTTC; CDR3 protein: CASARGNYGYTF
clone size: few; CDR3 length: 15; J gene: TRBJ1-1; V gene: TRBV10-3; D gene: NA; CDR3 DNA: TGTGCCATCAGTGAGAACCGGGACAAGAACACTGAAGCTTTCTTT; CDR3 protein: CAISENRDKNTEAFF
clone size: NA; CDR3 length: 16; J gene: TRBJ2-1; V gene: TRBV11-2; D gene: TRBD2; CDR3 DNA: TGTGCCAGCAGCATAAGACTAGCGGGGGTCTACAATGAGCAGTTCTTC; CDR3 protein: CASSIRLAGVYNEQFF
clone size: NA; CDR3 length: 15; J gene: TRBJ1-2; V gene: TRBV5-1; D gene: TRBD1; CDR3 DNA: TGCGCCAGCAGCACTGGACAGGAGACTATGGGGGGCTACACCTTC; CDR3 protein: CASSTGQETMGGYTF
clone size: NA; CDR3 length: 15; J gene: TRBJ2-7; V gene: TRBV10-2; D gene: TRBD1; CDR3 DNA: TGCGCCAGCACCAACCCATCGGGGACAGATGACGAGCAGTACTTC; CDR3 protein: CASTNPSGTDDEQYF
clone size: once; CDR3 length: 17; J gene: TRBJ2-1; V gene: TRBV7-3; D gene: TRBD1; CDR3 DNA: TGTGCCAGCAGCTTAACCGTTGGGACAGGGTTCCACAATGAGCAGTTCTTC; CDR3 protein: CASSLTVGTGFHNEQFF
clone size: once; CDR3 length: 14; J gene: TRBJ1-1; V gene: TRBV7-9; D gene: TRBD1; CDR3 DNA: TGTGCCAGCAGCTCAGGGACAGGGTGGACTGAAGCTTTCTTT; CDR3 protein: CASSSGTGWTEAFF
clone size: NA; CDR3 length: 15; J gene: TRBJ2-7; V gene: TRBV5-1; D gene: TRBD1; CDR3 DNA: TGCGCCAGCAGCTTAACGGGACAGGGAGGGGACGAGCAGTACTTC; CDR3 protein: CASSLTGQGGDEQYF
clone size: NA; CDR3 length: 14; J gene: TRBJ1-1; V gene: TRBV30; D gene: TRBD1; CDR3 DNA: TGTGCCCACGCTCCGGGACAGAGGAACACTGAAGCTTTCTTT; CDR3 protein: CAHAPGQRNTEAFF